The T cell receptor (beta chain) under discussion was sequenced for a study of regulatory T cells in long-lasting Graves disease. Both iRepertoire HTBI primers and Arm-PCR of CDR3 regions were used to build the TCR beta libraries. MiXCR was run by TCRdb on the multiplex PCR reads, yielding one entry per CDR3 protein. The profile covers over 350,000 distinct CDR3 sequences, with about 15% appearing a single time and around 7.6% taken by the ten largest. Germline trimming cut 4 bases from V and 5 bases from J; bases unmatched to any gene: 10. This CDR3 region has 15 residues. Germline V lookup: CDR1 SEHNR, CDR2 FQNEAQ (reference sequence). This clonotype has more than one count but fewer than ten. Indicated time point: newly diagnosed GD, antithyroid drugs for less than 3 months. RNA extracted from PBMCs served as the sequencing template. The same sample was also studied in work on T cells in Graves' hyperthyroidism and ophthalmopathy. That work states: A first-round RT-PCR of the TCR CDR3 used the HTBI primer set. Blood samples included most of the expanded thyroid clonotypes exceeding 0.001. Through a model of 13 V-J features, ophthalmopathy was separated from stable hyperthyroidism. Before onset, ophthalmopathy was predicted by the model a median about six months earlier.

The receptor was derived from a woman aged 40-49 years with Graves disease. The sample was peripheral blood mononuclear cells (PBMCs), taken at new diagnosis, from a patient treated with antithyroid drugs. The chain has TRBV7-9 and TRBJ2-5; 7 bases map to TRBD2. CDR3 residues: CASSSKRLAVETQYF. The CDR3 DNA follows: TGTGCCAGCAGCTCAAAGCGTCTAGCGGTCGAGACCCAGTACTTC. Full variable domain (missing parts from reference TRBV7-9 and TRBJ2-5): DTGVSQNPRHKITKRGQNVTFRCDPISEHNRLYWYRQTLGQGPEFLTYFQNEAQLEKSRLLSDRFSAERPKGSFSTLEIQRTEQGDSAMYLCASSSKRLAVETQYFGPGTRLLVL.